The 3 T cell receptor beta chains listed next were all sequenced from one sample in a study of blood T cell repertoires in COVID-19. TCRdb's copy holds only in-frame clones and misses some; the assay was immunoSEQ multiplex PCR. This sample has approximately 440,000 clones; about 90% occur once, and the top ten carry more than 0.55%. What was sequenced was PBMCs or T cells enriched from blood (not recorded which). The receptors here all came from a man aged 18 to 30 who had recovered from COVID-19.

This clone appeared a few times. The chain joins TRBV18 to TRBJ1-1; D gene uncertain. V gave up 2 bases and J gave up 4 bases, with 11 bases separating them. Germline CDR1 and CDR2: KGHSH and LQKENI. There are 14 residues in the CDR3. The CDR3 reads CASSPIREGTEAFF. The CDR3 DNA is TGTGCCAGCTCACCAATACGGGAGGGCACTGAAGCTTTCTTT.

This clone was seen a few times. The chain combines TRBV11-3 with TRBJ2-2; no firm D call. V was shortened by 5 bases and J by 1 base, with 8 bases between the two germline ends. The CDR3 spans 14 residues. Germline V gives CDR1 SGHNT, CDR2 YENEEA. The DNA for the CDR3 is TGTGCCAGCAGCGCGGTAGGGAACACCGGGGAGCTGTTTTTT. Translation: CASSAVGNTGELFF. Together with reference TRBV11-3 and TRBJ2-2, the CDR3 gives the full variable domain: EAGVVQSPRYKIIEKKQPVAFWCNPISGHNTLYWYLQNLGQGPELLIRYENEEAVDDSQLPKDRFSAERLKGVDSTLKIQPAELGDSAVYLCASSAVGNTGELFFGEGSRLTVL.

The rearrangement links TRBV4-2 to TRBJ1-1; D gene uncertain. There are 14 residues in the CDR3. Germline loops: CDR1 LGHNA, CDR2 YNFKEQ. With 0 bases removed from V and 3 bases from J, the gap between germline ends came to 8 bases. The CDR3 nucleotides are TGTGCCAGCAGCCAAGACAACAGTTACACTGAAGCTTTCTTT. It codes for CASSQDNSYTEAFF.